The clone carrying this T cell receptor (beta chain) was seen many times. Its antigen is unidentified. This entry is derived from a study of regulatory T cells in long-lasting Graves disease. General observations from the study: Persistent Graves' patients showed less TCR diversity than newly diagnosed ones. Thyroid tissue was not studied; only peripheral blood was.

The TCR beta library used iRepertoire HTBI primers with Arm-PCR amplification of CDR3. TCRdb re-called the multiplex PCR reads through MiXCR, storing one row per CDR3 protein. The sample records roughly 250,000 distinct CDR3 sequences, about 20% being singletons. Noted time point: newly diagnosed GD, antithyroid drugs for less than 3 months. Preparation of the TCR library used RNA extracted from PBMCs. These records were also assigned to another study, of T cells in Graves' hyperthyroidism and ophthalmopathy.

This clonotype was sampled from a woman aged 25 to 39 with Graves disease. The input for sequencing was peripheral blood mononuclear cells (PBMCs), taken at new diagnosis, from a patient treated with antithyroid drugs.

The CDR3 region has the DNA TGTGCCAGTAGTCCCCAGGGGGAGAGACAGCCCCAGCATTTT. This encodes CASSPQGERQPQHF. The chain recombines TRBV19 with TRBJ1-5, with 7 bases aligning to TRBD1. After removal of 5 bases from V and 7 bases from J, the junction contained 8 bases not matched to a gene. The CDR3 covers 14 residues. Per the germline V gene, CDR1 is LNHDA and CDR2 is SQIVND (reference sequence).